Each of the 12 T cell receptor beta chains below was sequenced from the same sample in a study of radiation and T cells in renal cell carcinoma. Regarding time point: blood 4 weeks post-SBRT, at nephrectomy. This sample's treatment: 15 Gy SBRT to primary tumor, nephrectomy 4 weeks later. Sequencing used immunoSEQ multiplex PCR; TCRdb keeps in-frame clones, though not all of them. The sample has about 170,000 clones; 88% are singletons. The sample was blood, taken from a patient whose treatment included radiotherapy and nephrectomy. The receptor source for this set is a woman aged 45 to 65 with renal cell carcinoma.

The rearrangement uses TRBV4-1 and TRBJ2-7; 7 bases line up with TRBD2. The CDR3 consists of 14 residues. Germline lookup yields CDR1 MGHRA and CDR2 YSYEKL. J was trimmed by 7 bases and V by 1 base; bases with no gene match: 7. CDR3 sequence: CASSQAGLGGEQYF. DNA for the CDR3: TGCGCCAGCAGCCAAGCAGGACTGGGGGGGGAGCAGTACTTC.

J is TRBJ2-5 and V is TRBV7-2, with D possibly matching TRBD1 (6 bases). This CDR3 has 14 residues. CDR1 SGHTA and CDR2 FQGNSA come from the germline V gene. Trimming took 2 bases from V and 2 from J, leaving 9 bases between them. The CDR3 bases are TGTGCCAGCAGCTTAACAGGGATACAAGAGACCCAGTACTTC. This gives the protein CASSLTGIQETQYF.

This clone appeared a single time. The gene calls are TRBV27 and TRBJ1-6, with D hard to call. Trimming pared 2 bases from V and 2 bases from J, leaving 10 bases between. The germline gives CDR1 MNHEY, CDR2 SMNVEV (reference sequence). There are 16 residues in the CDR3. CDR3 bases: TGTGCCAGCAGTTTAAATGAGGGTACCTATAATTCACCCCTCCACTTT. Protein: CASSLNEGTYNSPLHF.

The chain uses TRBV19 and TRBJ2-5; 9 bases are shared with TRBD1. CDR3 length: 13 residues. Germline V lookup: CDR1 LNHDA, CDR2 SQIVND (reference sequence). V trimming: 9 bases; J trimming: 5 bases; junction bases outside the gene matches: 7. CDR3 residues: CASATGGGETQYF. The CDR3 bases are TGTGCCAGCGCTACAGGGGGCGGGGAGACCCAGTACTTC.

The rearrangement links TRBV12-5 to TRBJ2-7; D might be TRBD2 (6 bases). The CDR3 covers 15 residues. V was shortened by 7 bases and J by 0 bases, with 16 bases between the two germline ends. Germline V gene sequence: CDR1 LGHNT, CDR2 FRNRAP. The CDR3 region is CASAAGFGSSYEQYF. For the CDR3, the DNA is TGTGCTAGTGCTGCAGGCTTCGGGAGCTCCTACGAGCAGTACTTC.

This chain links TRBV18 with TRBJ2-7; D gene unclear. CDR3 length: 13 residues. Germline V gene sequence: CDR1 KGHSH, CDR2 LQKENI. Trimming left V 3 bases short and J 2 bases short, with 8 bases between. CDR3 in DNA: TGTGCCAGCTCACCGCCGGGTACCTACGAGCAGTACTTC. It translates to CASSPPGTYEQYF.

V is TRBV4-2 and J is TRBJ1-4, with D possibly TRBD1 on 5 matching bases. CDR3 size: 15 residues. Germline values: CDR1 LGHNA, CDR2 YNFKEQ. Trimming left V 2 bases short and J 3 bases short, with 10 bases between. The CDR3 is CASSQPQGPNEKLFF. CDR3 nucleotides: TGTGCCAGCAGCCAACCTCAGGGACCTAATGAAAAACTGTTTTTT.

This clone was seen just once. CDR3 residues: CSARDRSTDTQYF. The CDR3 DNA reads TGCAGCGCTCGGGACAGATCCACAGATACGCAGTATTTT. This chain connects TRBV29-1 to TRBJ2-3, with 7 bases lining up with TRBD1. J lost 2 bases, V lost 7 bases, and 6 bases had no gene match. This CDR3 region has 13 residues. Germline-derived CDR1 and CDR2 are SQVTM and ANQGSEA.

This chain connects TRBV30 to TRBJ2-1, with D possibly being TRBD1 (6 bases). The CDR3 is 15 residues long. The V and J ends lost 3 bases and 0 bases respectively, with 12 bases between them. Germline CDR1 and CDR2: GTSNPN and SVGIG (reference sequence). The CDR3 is CAWRPGAFSYNEQFF. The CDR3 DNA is TGTGCCTGGAGGCCAGGGGCCTTCTCCTACAATGAGCAGTTCTTC.

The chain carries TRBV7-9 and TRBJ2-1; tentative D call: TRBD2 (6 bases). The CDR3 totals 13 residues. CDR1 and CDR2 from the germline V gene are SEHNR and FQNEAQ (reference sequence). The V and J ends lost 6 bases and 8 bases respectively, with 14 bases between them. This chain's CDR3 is CASRGLPGDEQFF. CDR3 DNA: TGTGCCAGCAGGGGACTCCCCGGGGATGAGCAGTTCTTC.

Here the CDR3 DNA reads TGTGCCAGCAGTAAACAGGGGGCATCTACAGATACGCAGTATTTT. This sequence encodes CASSKQGASTDTQYF. V gene TRBV2 combines with J gene TRBJ2-3; TRBD1 agrees at 9 bases. Trimming took 5 bases from V and 3 from J; bases not matched to a gene: 6. Looked up from germline, CDR1 is SNHLY and CDR2 is FYNNEI. The CDR3 has 15 residues.

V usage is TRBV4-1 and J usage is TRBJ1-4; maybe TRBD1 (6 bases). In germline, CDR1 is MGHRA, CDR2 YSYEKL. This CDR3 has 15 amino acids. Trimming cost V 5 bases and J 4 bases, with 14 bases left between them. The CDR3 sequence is CASSKGGGDNEKLFF. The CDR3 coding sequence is TGCGCCAGCAGCAAGGGGGGGGGCGATAATGAAAAACTGTTTTTT.